A selection of T cell receptor beta chains follows, all from one sample in a study of blood T cell repertoires in COVID-19. TCRdb's copy holds only in-frame clones and misses some; the assay was immunoSEQ multiplex PCR. The table has some 160,000 clones, around four fifths seen once. Sequenced input: PBMCs or T cells enriched from blood (not recorded which). Receptors originate from a woman aged 40 to 50 who had recovered from COVID-19. The CDR3 runs from the conserved cysteine through the conserved F or W. Each record gives: J gene, D gene, clone size, V gene, CDR3 DNA, CDR3 protein. A D gene is named only where the DNA matches it firmly. The listing skips clone size in some rows; elsewhere it reads once, few, many or a size class.

TRBJ2-7 | TRBD2 | . | TRBV10-3 | TGTGCCATCAGTGAGACTAGCGGGAGCTACGAGCAGTACTTC | CAISETSGSYEQYF
TRBJ2-1 | . | . | TRBV10-2 | TGCGCCAGCAGCGGAGGGCCCGGCAATGAGCAGTTCTTC | CASSGGPGNEQFF
TRBJ2-3 | TRBD2 | . | TRBV9 | TGTGCCAGCAGCGTAGAGGAGGCTAGCGGGATGGCGGATACGCAGTATTTT | CASSVEEASGMADTQYF
TRBJ1-3 | . | . | TRBV19 | TGTGCCAGTAGCCTCGGCGGGAGCTCTGGAAACACCATATATTTT | CASSLGGSSGNTIYF
TRBJ1-1 | . | few | TRBV5-4 | TGTGCCAGCAGTGGACAGTTGAACACTGAAGCTTTCTTT | CASSGQLNTEAFF
TRBJ1-3 | . | . | TRBV18 | TGTGCCAGCTCAACCTGGCAGGCTCCCAAACTTTCTGGAAACACCATATATTTT | CASSTWQAPKLSGNTIYF
TRBJ1-5 | . | . | TRBV10-2 | TGCGCCAGCAGTGTTACAGCCAATCAGCCCCAGCATTTT | CASSVTANQPQHF
TRBJ1-1 | . | . | TRBV7-9 | TGTGCCAGCAGCCTCCCGGGGGGGCGCGGGACTGAAGCTTTCTTT | CASSLPGGRGTEAFF
TRBJ1-1 | TRBD1 | . | TRBV12-3/TRBV12-4 | TGTGCCAGCAGGACAACAGGGGACACTGAAGCTTTCTTT | CASRTTGDTEAFF
TRBJ1-5 | . | . | TRBV2 | TGTGCCAGCAGCCCAGAGGGTAGCAATCAGCCCCAGCATTTT | CASSPEGSNQPQHF
TRBJ2-1 | TRBD2 | . | TRBV4-1 | TGCGCCAGCAGCCAAGATTGGGCTAGCGGCTACAATGAGCAGTTCTTC | CASSQDWASGYNEQFF
TRBJ1-2 | . | . | TRBV6-5 | TGTGCCAGCCAGGGCGCAGAATCCTATGGCTACACCTTC | CASQGAESYGYTF
TRBJ2-4 | TRBD1 | . | TRBV27 | TGTGCCAGCAGACCAACCGGGACAGGAATTCAGTACTTC | CASRPTGTGIQYF
TRBJ2-5 | TRBD2 | . | TRBV7-8 | TGTGCCAGCAGCCGACAGCGGGGACAAGAGACCCAGTACTTC | CASSRQRGQETQYF
TRBJ2-5 | TRBD2 | . | TRBV11-2 | TGTGCCAGCAGCATTAGCGGGGGGGGTGAAGAGACCCAGTACTTC | CASSISGGGEETQYF
TRBJ1-2 | . | . | TRBV7-8 | TGTGCCAGCAGCCCAGAGGCCCTCGAAAAGCCCGGCTACACCTTC | CASSPEALEKPGYTF
TRBJ2-7 | TRBD2 | . | TRBV19 | TGTGCCAGTAGTATCCTAGCGGGACAAATCTACGAGCAGTACTTC | CASSILAGQIYEQYF
TRBJ2-5 | . | . | TRBV11-1 | TGTGCCAGCAGCTTAGGGCTAGCGTGGTACCAAGAGACCCAGTACTTC | CASSLGLAWYQETQYF
TRBJ2-2 | TRBD1 | . | TRBV4-1 | TGCGCCAGCAGCCAAGTAAGGGGACAGGGGGCCGCCGGGGAGCTGTTTTTT | CASSQVRGQGAAGELFF
TRBJ1-5 | TRBD1 | . | TRBV4-1 | TGCGCCAGCAGCACCACGACAGGGTCAGGTCAGCCCCAGCATTTT | CASSTTTGSGQPQHF
TRBJ1-6 | TRBD1 | few | TRBV15 | TGTGCCACCAGCAAGGACAGGGGGTCTTCTCGTCCGAATTCACCCCTCCACTTT | CATSKDRGSSRPNSPLHF
TRBJ1-6 | . | . | TRBV3-1/TRBV3-2 | TGTGCCAGCAGCCAAACTCGTTCTTCACCCCTCCACTTT | CASSQTRSSPLHF
TRBJ1-3 | . | . | TRBV27 | TGTGCCAGCAGTTTATCCCGACAGTCTGGAAACACCATATATTTT | CASSLSRQSGNTIYF
TRBJ2-7 | TRBD2 | . | TRBV5-5 | TGTGCCAGCAGCTTGGAGTCTAGCGGAGGTTGGCTGTACTTC | CASSLESSGGWLYF
TRBJ1-1 | TRBD1 | . | TRBV4-1 | TGCGCCAGCAGCCACCAACAGGGGGCCAACACTGAAGCTTTCTTT | CASSHQQGANTEAFF
TRBJ1-2 | TRBD1 | . | TRBV11-2 | TGTGCCAGCAGATCGTTACCAGGGGGCCGTGGCTACACCTTC | CASRSLPGGRGYTF
TRBJ2-5 | TRBD2 | . | TRBV6-4 | TGTGCCAGCAGTGGACTAGCCGGGGAGACCCAGTACTTC | CASSGLAGETQYF